These 3 T cell receptor beta chains were sequenced from one sample in a study of blood T cells in healthy people across ages. Sample-barcoded 5' priming and a J-beta primer mix drove a second PCR of about 6 to 12 cycles. MiXCR, run by TCRdb on the 5' RACE reads, gives a single entry per CDR3 protein. Among approximately 2,000,000 distinct CDR3 sequences listed, approximately 39% were seen once. The sequencing sample was made of blood. The receptors were sampled from a human donor in good health.

In DNA form, the CDR3 reads TGTGCCAGCAGTGAAGTCCGAGGAGTTTACAATGAGCAGTTCTTC. Its protein product is CASSEVRGVYNEQFF. This chain links TRBV6-1 with TRBJ2-1, with D uncertain. The ends were cut back, 1 base at V and 4 bases at J, with 11 bases in the middle. The germline CDR1 and CDR2 sequences are MNHNS and SASEGT. CDR3 length: 15 amino acids.

V is TRBV12-5 and J is TRBJ2-1; TRBD2 matches 7 bases. J gave up 0 bases and V 7 bases, and 9 bases lay outside the gene matches. Germline V CDR1 and CDR2: LGHNT, FRNRAP. CDR3 length: 16 amino acids. CDR3 nucleotide sequence: TGTGCTAGTGTTCCGTGGGGGGGGAGCTCCTACAATGAGCAGTTCTTC. It codes for CASVPWGGSSYNEQFF.

The genes are TRBV20-1 and TRBJ1-1; TRBD1 is a possible D gene (5 bases). The CDR3 extends over 15 amino acids. The V gene lost 2 bases and the J gene lost 3 bases, with 16 bases spanning the gap. Germline CDR1 DFQATT, CDR2 SNEGSKA (reference sequence). The CDR3 spells CSARKRRGFHTEAFF. CDR3 in DNA: TGCAGTGCTAGAAAAAGGCGGGGCTTCCACACTGAAGCTTTCTTT.